The 29 T cell receptor beta chains reported below all come from one sample, sequenced in a study of cytomegalovirus exposure and HLA in healthy donors. Amplification used 60 Vbeta primers and 13 Jbeta primers. TCRdb's table, derived via immunoSEQ multiplex PCR, lists solely in-frame clones and lacks some. The table lists approximately 170,000 clones, around 85% of them singletons. Sequencing used PBMCs. The receptor source for this set is a boy aged 2 to 10 in good health and CMV-seronegative.

The sample holds one count of this clone. The CDR3 sequence is CATRAAGGDSSYNEQFF. The CDR3, as DNA: TGTGCCACCAGAGCGGCGGGAGGTGATAGCTCCTACAATGAGCAGTTCTTC. The chain employs TRBV15 and TRBJ2-1, with TRBD2 matching over 8 bases. There are 17 residues in the CDR3. J lost 0 bases, V lost 6 bases, and 10 bases had no gene match. Germline-derived CDR1 and CDR2 are LNHNV and YYDKDF (reference sequence).

The chain couples TRBV9 to TRBJ1-4; weak D call: TRBD1 (6 bases). The CDR3 is 16 residues long. V shed 0 bases and J shed 4 bases, with 13 bases lying between them. The germline CDR1 and CDR2 sequences are SGDLS and YYNGEE. DNA for the CDR3: TGTGCCAGCAGCGTAGGAGCAGGGGCGATTAATGAAAAACTGTTTTTT. Translating gives CASSVGAGAINEKLFF.

The rearrangement links TRBV30 to TRBJ1-2, with a weak D call TRBD1 (6 bases). The CDR3 runs to 13 residues. Germline V gene data show CDR1 as GTSNPN and CDR2 as SVGIG (reference sequence). Trimming removed 4 bases from V and 8 bases from J, with 17 bases in between. CDR3 residues: CAWIPPGAGGYTF. CDR3 sequence (DNA): TGTGCCTGGATTCCCCCAGGGGCAGGAGGCTACACCTTC.

The chain carries TRBV6-5 and TRBJ2-6; D gene uncertain. V was trimmed by 3 bases and J by 6 bases, leaving 9 bases between them. Germline assignment: CDR1 MNHEY and CDR2 SVGAGI. This CDR3 has 14 amino acids. Written as DNA, the CDR3 is TGTGCCAGCAGTTATAGTCCGTTGGCCAACGTCCTGACTTTC. Amino acids: CASSYSPLANVLTF.

V gene TRBV6-1 combines with J gene TRBJ2-3, with 8 positions matching TRBD2. Trimming cost V 5 bases and J 5 bases; bases outside gene matches: 3. From germline, CDR1 is MNHNS and CDR2 SASEGT. CDR3 length: 13 amino acids. The CDR3 bases are TGTGCCAGCAGTCTGCGGGAGGTAGATACGCAGTATTTT. Encoded protein: CASSLREVDTQYF.

CDR3 sequence reads: CASSQAPGRGNYGYTF. The CDR3 DNA sequence: TGCGCCAGCAGCCAGGCCCCAGGGCGCGGTAACTATGGCTACACCTTC. The chain links TRBV4-1 to TRBJ1-2; D possibly corresponds to TRBD1 (5 bases). This CDR3 has 16 amino acids. V lost 3 bases and J 1 base, leaving 15 bases between the germline ends. Germline values: CDR1 MGHRA, CDR2 YSYEKL.

This chain links TRBV1 with TRBJ1-1. TRBV1 is a known pseudogene. The CDR3 consists of 14 residues. The CDR3 is CTSSPPPGNTEAFF. The CDR3 DNA follows: TGCACCAGCAGCCCTCCCCCCGGGAACACTGAAGCTTTCTTT.

The gene calls are TRBV14 and TRBJ1-3; D is undetermined. This CDR3 is 13 amino acids long. V dropped 4 bases and J dropped 3 bases, with 7 bases sitting between them. From germline, CDR1 is SGHDN and CDR2 FVKESK. CDR3 sequence: CASSPRLGNTIYF. CDR3 DNA: TGTGCCAGCAGCCCGCGACTTGGAAACACCATATATTTT. The full variable domain, with the rest looked up from reference TRBV14 and TRBJ1-3, is EAGVTQFPSHSVIEKGQTVTLRCDPISGHDNLYWYRRVMGKEIKFLLHFVKESKQDESGMPNNRFLAERTGGTYSTLKVQPAELEDSGVYFCASSPRLGNTIYFGEGSWLTVV.

This clone appeared a single time. The CDR3 nucleotides are TGCAGCGTCGACAGGGGATTAAACAATGAGCAGTTCTTC. Its translation is CSVDRGLNNEQFF. The chain recombines TRBV29-1 with TRBJ2-1; 8 bases align to TRBD1. Looked up from germline, CDR1 is SQVTM and CDR2 is ANQGSEA. The CDR3 is 13 amino acids. V trimming: 6 bases; J trimming: 5 bases; junction bases outside the gene matches: 6.

CDR3 sequence (DNA): TGTGCCAGCTACTCGGTGGCTATGGAGGGGAACTATGGCTACACCTTC. Residues: CASYSVAMEGNYGYTF. J is TRBJ1-2 and V is TRBV27; possible D gene TRBD1, 5 bases. The V gene lost 8 bases and the J gene lost 2 bases, with 21 bases spanning the gap. The CDR3 runs to 16 residues. CDR1 is MNHEY and CDR2 is SMNVEV in the germline V gene (reference sequence).

The rearrangement links TRBV5-6 to TRBJ1-3; D unresolved. The V and J ends lost 2 bases and 6 bases respectively, with 9 bases between them. Germline V gives CDR1 SGHDT, CDR2 YYEEEE. The CDR3 has 13 amino acids. The CDR3 reads CASSLTVKNTIYF. In DNA, the CDR3 is TGTGCCAGCAGCTTAACAGTAAAAAACACCATATATTTT.

J is TRBJ2-1 and V is TRBV9; perhaps TRBD2 as D (5 bases). Trimming pared 3 bases from V and 6 bases from J, leaving 10 bases between. The CDR3 totals 13 residues. Germline CDR1 is SGDLS and CDR2 is YYNGEE. The CDR3 loop is CASSAEGSNEQFF. The CDR3 DNA reads as TGTGCCAGCAGCGCTGAGGGCTCCAATGAGCAGTTCTTC.

V gene TRBV6-1 combines with J gene TRBJ2-6; no clear D. CDR1 MNHNS and CDR2 SASEGT come from the germline V gene. CDR3 length: 15 amino acids. Trimming removed 2 bases from V and 4 bases from J, with 9 bases in between. The CDR3 coding sequence is TGTGCCAGCAGTGAACAGGCCTACGGGGCCAACGTCCTGACTTTC. Its protein is CASSEQAYGANVLTF.

CDR3: CASRGQGEYGYTF. The CDR3 DNA reads as TGTGCCAGCAGGGGACAGGGTGAATATGGCTACACCTTC. The J gene is TRBJ1-2, the V gene TRBV7-9; TRBD1 aligns across 9 bases. The germline CDR1 and CDR2 sequences are SEHNR and FQNEAQ (reference sequence). V trimming: 6 bases; J trimming: 5 bases; junction bases outside the gene matches: 4. The CDR3 is 13 residues long.

This clone was counted between two and nine times. V is TRBV29-1 and J is TRBJ2-5; 8 bases line up with TRBD1. The ends lost 4 bases at V and 5 bases at J; junction bases unmatched: 6. Germline V CDR1 and CDR2: SQVTM, ANQGSEA. CDR3 length: 13 residues. The CDR3 DNA follows: TGCAGCGTTGGTACAGGGGGGAGGGAGACCCAGTACTTC. It translates to CSVGTGGRETQYF.

Comments on this clone: The sample has other DNA sequences that encode this CDR3 too. This chain links TRBV7-6 with TRBJ1-1; 7 nucleotides align to TRBD1. The CDR3 has 17 residues. V shed 5 bases and J 0 bases; nucleotides not matched to a gene: 12. Germline V gene lookup returns CDR1 SGHVS and CDR2 FNYEAQ. Here the CDR3 DNA reads TGTGCCAGCAGCACGTACAGGGGCTCATTTCTGAACACTGAAGCTTTCTTT. Translation gives CASSTYRGSFLNTEAFF. Complete variable domain (other parts from reference TRBV7-6 and TRBJ1-1): GAGVSQSPRYKVTKRGQDVALRCDPISGHVSLYWYRQALGQGPEFLTYFNYEAQQDKSGLPNDRFSAERPEGSISTLTIQRTEQRDSAMYRCASSTYRGSFLNTEAFFGQGTRLTVV.

The chain combines TRBV28 with TRBJ2-7; 8 bases match TRBD2. Germline V gene sequence: CDR1 MDHEN, CDR2 SYDVKM. J gave up 2 bases and V 6 bases, and 6 bases lay outside the gene matches. CDR3 size: 14 residues. Written as DNA, the CDR3 is TGTGCCAGCAGACGGGGGGGGGAGACCTACGAGCAGTACTTC. Amino acids: CASRRGGETYEQYF.

This clone was seen more than once but under ten times. The chain is built from TRBV2 and TRBJ1-1; 8 bases agree with TRBD1. Per germline, CDR1 SNHLY and CDR2 FYNNEI. V shed 5 bases, J shed 7 bases, and the junction held 3 bases outside the gene matches. This CDR3 comprises 12 residues. The CDR3 loop reads CASSLQGGEAFF. DNA for the CDR3: TGTGCCAGCAGTCTACAGGGGGGTGAAGCTTTCTTT.

This chain links TRBV19 with TRBJ2-6, with D uncertain. CDR1 LNHDA and CDR2 SQIVND come from the germline V gene (reference sequence). CDR3 length equals 15 residues. Trimming shortened V by 3 bases and J by 3 bases, and 9 bases separated the two germline ends. This CDR3 is CASSIVKSGANVLTF. As DNA, the CDR3 is TGTGCCAGTAGTATCGTGAAGAGTGGGGCCAACGTCCTGACTTTC.

CDR3 sequence reads: CASSPGQGATDTQYF. CDR3 coding DNA: TGCGCCAGCAGCCCAGGACAGGGGGCAACAGATACGCAGTATTTT. The rearrangement uses TRBV5-1 and TRBJ2-3; the match to TRBD1 covers 11 bases. The CDR3 spans 15 residues. Trimming at V came to 4 bases and at J to 3 bases, leaving 4 bases not matched to a gene. The germline CDR1 and CDR2 sequences are SGHRS and YFSETQ.

V and J are TRBV29-1 and TRBJ2-5; a possible D gene is TRBD1 (6 bases). The CDR3 is 14 residues long. Between the trimmed V and J ends, which lost 0 bases and 3 bases, there was a span of 11 bases. In germline, CDR1 is SQVTM, CDR2 ANQGSEA. The CDR3 coding sequence is TGCAGCGTTGAAGAAGCTCGGACAGAAGAGACCCAGTACTTC. Translated: CSVEEARTEETQYF.

This chain links TRBV11-2 with TRBJ2-6; 7 bases agree with TRBD1. From germline, CDR1 is SGHAT and CDR2 FQNNGV. CDR3 length: 15 amino acids. Trimming at V came to 6 bases and at J to 2 bases, leaving 4 bases not matched to a gene. CDR3 protein: CASSPTGAGANVLTF. CDR3 nucleotide sequence: TGTGCCAGCAGTCCTACAGGGGCTGGGGCCAACGTCCTGACTTTC.

This chain uses TRBV2 with TRBJ2-7; D may be TRBD2 (6 bases). The CDR3 loop spans 15 amino acids. Trimming left V 2 bases short and J 2 bases short, with 13 bases between. Germline-derived CDR1 and CDR2 are SNHLY and FYNNEI. The DNA for the CDR3 is TGTGCCAGCAGTGAAAAAGGGACTTCCACCTACGAGCAGTACTTC. It codes for CASSEKGTSTYEQYF.

The J gene is TRBJ1-1, the V gene TRBV19; TRBD1 is a possible D gene (5 bases). CDR3 length: 15 amino acids. The V gene's germline CDR1 is LNHDA and CDR2 SQIVND (reference sequence). V was shortened by 4 bases and J by 1 base, with 13 bases between the two germline ends. The CDR3 spells CASSTPRGQNTEAFF. DNA for the CDR3: TGTGCCAGTAGTACCCCTCGAGGACAGAACACTGAAGCTTTCTTT.

This chain connects TRBV7-9 to TRBJ2-7, with no clear D. Germline-derived CDR1 and CDR2 are SEHNR and FQNEAQ (reference sequence). The CDR3 contains 14 residues. Trimming cost V 4 bases and J 5 bases, with 15 bases left between them. As DNA, the CDR3 is TGTGCCAGCAGCTCTAAACTATCCTTGGACGAGCAGTACTTC. Its translation: CASSSKLSLDEQYF.

This clone occurred a few times. V usage is TRBV6-1 and J usage is TRBJ1-2; a possible D gene is TRBD1 (6 bases). Trimming pared 6 bases from V and 6 bases from J, leaving 14 bases between. Germline values: CDR1 MNHNS, CDR2 SASEGT. The CDR3 spans 13 residues. This chain's CDR3 is CASRATGSNGYTF. CDR3 sequence (DNA): TGTGCCAGCAGGGCCACAGGGTCCAATGGCTACACCTTC.

The V call is TRBV19, the J call TRBJ1-1, with 9 bases fitting TRBD1. Trimming cost V 4 bases and J 5 bases; bases outside gene matches: 5. The CDR3 runs to 14 residues. CDR1 and CDR2 (germline): LNHDA, SQIVND (reference sequence). The CDR3: CASSTDRGWTEAFF. The CDR3 DNA reads as TGTGCCAGTAGTACGGACAGGGGATGGACTGAAGCTTTCTTT.

The chain has TRBV6-1 and TRBJ1-6; no clear D. V was clipped by 6 bases and J by 8 bases, with 14 bases between them. Germline V CDR1 and CDR2: MNHNS, SASEGT. This CDR3 has 14 residues. The CDR3 spells CASRHGEKDSPLHF. In DNA form, the CDR3 reads TGTGCCAGCAGGCATGGGGAGAAGGATTCACCCCTCCACTTT.

This clone has just one count. This chain joins TRBV5-4 and TRBJ1-1, with 10 bases fitting TRBD1. The germline CDR1 and CDR2 sequences are SGHNT and YYREEE (reference sequence). V lost 5 bases, J lost 5 bases, and 6 bases stayed unmatched. This CDR3 region has 14 residues. CDR3 protein: CASRAPGQGTEAFF. As DNA, the CDR3 is TGTGCCAGCAGGGCTCCGGGACAGGGGACTGAAGCTTTCTTT.